What follows are 16 T cell receptor beta chains derived from one specimen sequenced in a study of CD8 T cells in Susac syndrome. Random hexamers were used to reverse transcribe 0.5 to 1 ug of RNA. In TCRdb, the immunoSEQ multiplex PCR reads were re-called with MiXCR into one record per CDR3 protein. The sample carries about 80,000 distinct CDR3 sequences, roughly 93% recorded once. The sequencing sample was made of CD8+ T cells from PBMCs. These receptors originate from a human donor in good health.

The V call is TRBV30, the J call TRBJ1-1; D is ambiguous. CDR3 length: 11 amino acids. Looked up from germline, CDR1 is GTSNPN and CDR2 is SVGIG (reference sequence). V lost 5 bases to trimming and J lost 0 bases, with 4 bases between them. The CDR3 DNA is TGTGCCTGGGGGCTGAACACTGAAGCTTTCTTT. It translates to CAWGLNTEAFF.

This clonotype turned up a few times. This chain joins TRBV6-5 and TRBJ1-4; D is ambiguous. Germline lookup yields CDR1 MNHEY and CDR2 SVGAGI. Between the trimmed V and J ends, which lost 3 bases and 0 bases, there was a span of 8 bases. The CDR3 is made up of 15 amino acids. This chain's CDR3 is CASSYVGTTNEKLFF. DNA of the CDR3: TGTGCCAGCAGTTATGTTGGCACAACTAATGAAAAACTGTTTTTT.

The chain recombines TRBV5-1 with TRBJ2-3; D not resolved. V was pared by 5 bases and J by 6 bases, with 13 bases between. The germline V gene has CDR1 SGHRS and CDR2 YFSETQ. The CDR3 contains 13 residues. This CDR3 reads CASSGMGADTQYF. CDR3 DNA sequence: TGCGCCAGCAGTGGGATGGGCGCGGATACGCAGTATTTT.

The chain recombines TRBV7-9 with TRBJ2-7, with a possible D match to TRBD2 (6 bases). CDR3 length equals 13 residues. V lost 3 bases to trimming and J lost 4 bases, with 10 bases between them. The germline V gene has CDR1 SEHNR and CDR2 FQNEAQ (reference sequence). CDR3 residues: CASSFSAGYEQYF. DNA for the CDR3: TGTGCCAGCAGCTTTTCCGCGGGGTACGAGCAGTACTTC.

The chain has TRBV20-1 and TRBJ1-1; the D gene is possibly TRBD1 (6 bases). In germline, CDR1 is DFQATT, CDR2 SNEGSKA (reference sequence). V dropped 3 bases and J dropped 1 base, with 18 bases sitting between them. The CDR3 spans 16 residues. For the CDR3, the DNA is TGCAGTGCTAGGGACGGGGGCTCCGGGACGAACACTGAAGCTTTCTTT. This sequence encodes CSARDGGSGTNTEAFF.

This clonotype occurred once. V usage is TRBV16 and J usage is TRBJ2-7, with D unclear. The CDR3 is made up of 13 amino acids. The V gene lost 4 bases and the J gene lost 4 bases, with 11 bases spanning the gap. Germline V gene data show CDR1 as KGHSY and CDR2 as FQNENV. CDR3 sequence: CASSLGPNYEQYV. The CDR3 nucleotides are TGTGCCAGCAGCCTAGGGCCAAATTACGAGCAGTACGTC.

This clonotype was observed a few times. V usage is TRBV28 and J usage is TRBJ2-1, with TRBD2 as a possible D gene (6 bases). Trimming shortened V by 5 bases and J by 2 bases, and 13 bases separated the two germline ends. The CDR3 has 15 amino acids. CDR1 is MDHEN, CDR2 SYDVKM, per germline. The CDR3 loop is CASSSSGSAYNEQFF. DNA for the CDR3: TGTGCCAGCAGTAGCTCCGGGAGTGCCTACAATGAGCAGTTCTTC.

This chain links TRBV9 with TRBJ2-7; D is undetermined. The V gene lost 0 bases and the J gene lost 3 bases, with 10 bases spanning the gap. Germline CDR1 reads SGDLS; CDR2 reads YYNGEE. The CDR3 totals 14 residues. The CDR3: CASSVGVPSYEQYF. The CDR3 DNA reads as TGTGCCAGCAGCGTAGGGGTCCCCAGCTACGAGCAGTACTTC.

The chain's CDR3 is CSGLPGQLGGAFF. The CDR3 DNA reads as TGCAGCGGCTTACCGGGACAGCTTGGAGGAGCTTTCTTT. The chain combines TRBV29-1 with TRBJ1-1; 7 bases align to TRBD1. Germline V gene data show CDR1 as SQVTM and CDR2 as ANQGSEA. Trimming removed 7 bases from V and 10 bases from J; junction bases left unmatched: 15. The length of the CDR3 is 13 residues.

The V call is TRBV4-1, the J call TRBJ2-7, with D hard to call. V was trimmed by 3 bases and J by 5 bases, leaving 23 bases between them. CDR1 and CDR2 from the germline V gene are MGHRA and YSYEKL. CDR3 length equals 17 residues. The DNA for the CDR3 is TGCGCCAGCAGCCAGAGTCCTCCAGGTGGAAAGAGCGACGAGCAGTACTTC. Translated, it gives CASSQSPPGGKSDEQYF.

The chain employs TRBV6-5 and TRBJ2-1, with TRBD1 as a possible D gene (6 bases). Per the germline V gene, CDR1 is MNHEY and CDR2 is SVGAGI. With 4 bases removed from V and 7 bases from J, the gap between germline ends came to 17 bases. The CDR3 has 15 amino acids. CDR3 DNA sequence: TGTGCCAGCAGTTTAGGACAGCTAACCCCTAATGAGCAGTTCTTC. This encodes CASSLGQLTPNEQFF.

The chain joins TRBV13 to TRBJ2-2, with D perhaps given as TRBD1 or TRBD2 (5 bases each). The CDR3 extends over 17 amino acids. Germline lookup yields CDR1 PRHDT and CDR2 FYEKMQ (reference sequence). V lost 5 bases, J lost 0 bases, and 16 bases lay in between. This chain's CDR3 is CASSTLAGTTNTGELFF. The CDR3 DNA reads TGTGCCAGCAGCACCCTTGCCGGGACCACGAACACCGGGGAGCTGTTTTTT.

The chain carries TRBV5-1 and TRBJ2-1, with 10 bases that match TRBD2. Germline values: CDR1 SGHRS, CDR2 YFSETQ. The CDR3 sequence is 16 residues long. Germline trimming cut 3 bases from V and 8 bases from J; bases unmatched to any gene: 11. The CDR3 DNA reads as TGCGCCAGCAGCTCGGACGTAGCGGGGGGCTCTGATGAGCAGTTCTTC. As protein: CASSSDVAGGSDEQFF.

The rearrangement joins TRBV19 to TRBJ2-7; weak D call: TRBD2 (5 bases). Germline CDR1 reads LNHDA; CDR2 reads SQIVND (reference sequence). Trimming pared 5 bases from V and 3 bases from J, leaving 14 bases between. The CDR3 runs to 14 residues. DNA of the CDR3: TGTGCCAGTAGTCCAAGTGACGGAGGCTACGAGCAGTACGTC. It codes for CASSPSDGGYEQYV.

This sequence joins TRBV9 and TRBJ2-7, with D hard to call. The CDR3 is 18 residues long. V dropped 1 base and J dropped 0 bases, with 20 bases sitting between them. Germline V gene lookup returns CDR1 SGDLS and CDR2 YYNGEE. The CDR3: CASSVTTDQPFSSYEQYV. The CDR3 DNA sequence: TGTGCCAGCAGCGTAACCACCGACCAGCCCTTTAGCTCCTACGAGCAGTACGTC.

The chain couples TRBV7-6 to TRBJ1-1; D is unresolved. CDR1 SGHVS and CDR2 FNYEAQ come from the germline V gene. CDR3 length: 13 amino acids. Trimming took off 3 bases at V and 8 bases at J, with 13 bases between the two ends. CDR3 in amino acids: CASSFGRRQEAFF. CDR3 in DNA: TGTGCCAGCAGCTTCGGCAGGCGGCAAGAAGCTTTCTTT. Variable domain in full (rest from reference TRBV7-6 and TRBJ1-1): GAGVSQSPRYKVTKRGQDVALRCDPISGHVSLYWYRQALGQGPEFLTYFNYEAQQDKSGLPNDRFSAERPEGSISTLTIQRTEQRDSAMYRCASSFGRRQEAFFGQGTRLTVV.